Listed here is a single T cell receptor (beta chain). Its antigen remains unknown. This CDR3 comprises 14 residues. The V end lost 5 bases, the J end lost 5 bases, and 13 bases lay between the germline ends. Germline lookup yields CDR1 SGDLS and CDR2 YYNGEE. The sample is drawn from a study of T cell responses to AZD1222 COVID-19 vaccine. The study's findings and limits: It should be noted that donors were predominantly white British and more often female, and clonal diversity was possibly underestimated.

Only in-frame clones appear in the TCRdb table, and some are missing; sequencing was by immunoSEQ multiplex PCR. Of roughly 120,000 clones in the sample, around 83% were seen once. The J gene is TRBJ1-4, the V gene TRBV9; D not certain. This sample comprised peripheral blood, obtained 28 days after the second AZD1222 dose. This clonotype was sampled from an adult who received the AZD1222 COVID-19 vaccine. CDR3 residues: CASSPTSRNEKLFF. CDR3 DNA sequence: TGTGCCAGCAGTCCTACCAGCCGAAATGAAAAACTGTTTTTT.